The rows below give T cell receptor beta chains drawn from one sample of a study of blood T cell repertoires in COVID-19. Clones were sequenced by immunoSEQ multiplex PCR, and TCRdb holds only the in-frame ones, with some missing. The data contain about 48,000 clones, around 90% of them singletons. The sample taken for sequencing was peripheral blood. These receptors originate from a woman older than 75 with acute or convalescent COVID-19. Each CDR3 is given with its conserved first and last residue. D genes are given only for firm matches. Not every row has a clone size; where given, it reads once, few, many or a size class.

clone_size j_call d_call v_call cdr3_nt cdr3_aa
- TRBJ1-1 - TRBV19 TGTGCCATCCGGTCCGGAGCGGGCAGGGAGAGGACTGAAGCTTTCTTT CAIRSGAGRERTEAFF
- TRBJ1-1 - TRBV7-9 TGTGCCAGCAGGCGGCTGGGAGCGGACACTGAAGCTTTCTTT CASRRLGADTEAFF
- TRBJ1-1 TRBD1 TRBV4-1 TGCGCCAGCAGCCAGAGGGGGGACAGGGGTGGTGCTGAAGCTTTCTTT CASSQRGDRGGAEAFF
once TRBJ2-4 TRBD2 TRBV30 TGTGCCTGGAGCCCGGGGGGGGCCGCAAACATTCAGTACTTC CAWSPGGAANIQYF
- TRBJ2-1 TRBD2 TRBV28 TGTGCCAGCAGTTCTCCATCGGGGGGGTCCTACAATGAGCAGTTCTTC CASSSPSGGSYNEQFF
- TRBJ1-1 TRBD1 TRBV11-2 TGTGCCAGCAGCTTAGACCTGGACAGGGACGCTGAAGCTTTCTTT CASSLDLDRDAEAFF
- TRBJ1-2 - TRBV7-8 TGTGCCAGCAGCTTAGGGGCGGGGGCTGGACGAGGTGGCTACACCTTC CASSLGAGAGRGGYTF
- TRBJ2-3 - TRBV3-1/TRBV3-2 TGTGCCAGCAGCCCAGGGGGACTGTCAGATACGCAGTATTTT CASSPGGLSDTQYF
- TRBJ2-3 - TRBV2 TGTGCCAGCAGTGAGCTGCTATCCACAGATACGCAGTATTTT CASSELLSTDTQYF
- TRBJ1-4 - TRBV5-5 TGTGCCAGCAGCGTTGTACAGCACGAAAAACTGTTTTTT CASSVVQHEKLFF
- TRBJ2-1 TRBD1 TRBV7-2 TGTGCCAGCAGCTACACCCGGACAGGTGAGCAGTTCTTC CASSYTRTGEQFF
once TRBJ2-1 - TRBV6-5 TGTGCCAGCAATTTTCTTCGGGGTGAGCAGTTCTTC CASNFLRGEQFF
- TRBJ2-3 - TRBV7-2 TGTGCCAGCAGCTTAGTGGCAGGGGCAGATACGCAGTATTTT CASSLVAGADTQYF
- TRBJ2-3 - TRBV5-1 TGCGCCAGCAGAGCGGAACAGGGTTACAACACAGATACGCAGTATTTT CASRAEQGYNTDTQYF
- TRBJ2-6 - TRBV19 TGTGCCAGTAGTATAGGCCAGTTCTCTGGGGCCAACGTCCTGACTTTC CASSIGQFSGANVLTF
- TRBJ2-2 TRBD1 TRBV25-1 TGTGCCAGCAGTGAACCGGGACAGGCTACCACCGGGGAGCTGTTTTTT CASSEPGQATTGELFF
- TRBJ1-4 TRBD1 TRBV2 TGTGCCAGCACTACCATTAGACAGGGGCTGGCAACTAATGAAAAACTGTTTTTT CASTTIRQGLATNEKLFF
- TRBJ2-5 TRBD2 TRBV2 TGTGCCAGCAGCCCGGGACTACAAGAGACCCAGTACTTC CASSPGLQETQYF
- TRBJ2-5 TRBD2 TRBV11-2 TGTGCCAGCAGCCCCACGGGAGGCCAAGAGACCCAGTACTTC CASSPTGGQETQYF
- TRBJ2-2 TRBD1 TRBV7-9 TGTGCCAGCAGAACCTGGACAGGCTCCTCCGGGGAGCTGTTTTTT CASRTWTGSSGELFF
- TRBJ1-1 TRBD1 TRBV4-1 TGCGCCAGCAGCCAAGTTGCGCGGTCAGGGGGCAGGAACACTGAAGCTTTCTTT CASSQVARSGGRNTEAFF
- TRBJ1-4 TRBD1 TRBV2 TGTGCCAGCAGTCGACAGGGGGCGCGTGAAAAACTGTTTTTT CASSRQGAREKLFF
- TRBJ2-5 TRBD2 TRBV2 TGTGCCAGCAGTGAAGGCGGGGGAGAGACCCAGTACTTC CASSEGGGETQYF
- TRBJ2-2 - TRBV6-5 TGTGCCAGCATTCCACAGGGTCTCACCGGGGAGCTGTTTTTT CASIPQGLTGELFF
medium-sized TRBJ1-2 - TRBV3-1/TRBV3-2 TGTGCCAGCAGCCAAGGCCTGACAGAGGATGGCTACACCTTC CASSQGLTEDGYTF
- TRBJ2-3 TRBD2 TRBV27 TGTGCCAGCAGTTTAAGACGGGGGGGCTCAGATACGCAGTATTTT CASSLRRGGSDTQYF
- TRBJ1-1 - TRBV6-5 TGTGCCAGCAGGTCTAAGGGAGGAGGCACTGAAGCTTTCTTT CASRSKGGGTEAFF
once TRBJ1-1 - TRBV30 TGTGCCTGGAGTGTGGGGAGGGCTAACACTGAAGCTTTCTTT CAWSVGRANTEAFF
- TRBJ2-1 TRBD1 TRBV15 TGTGCCACCAGCAGAGATAGGGGGCGTGAGCAGTTCTTC CATSRDRGREQFF
- TRBJ1-5 - TRBV7-7 TGTGCCAGCAGCTCTGGCGGGGGGCCGAGCAATCAGCCCCAGCATTTT CASSSGGGPSNQPQHF
- TRBJ2-2 - TRBV7-8 TGTGCCAGCAGCTCCACTGTCGGGTCCGGCACCGGGGAGCTGTTTTTT CASSSTVGSGTGELFF
- TRBJ1-2 TRBD1 TRBV6-5 TGTGCCAGCAGTAGGGGGGACAGGGAAGAGAATGGCTACACCTTC CASSRGDREENGYTF
- TRBJ2-1 - TRBV28 TGTGCCGCCTTTGGGAGTGAGCAGTTCTTC CAAFGSEQFF
- TRBJ2-4 TRBD1 TRBV19 TGTGCCAGTACCACAGACAGGGACGACATTCAGTACTTC CASTTDRDDIQYF
- TRBJ2-7 - TRBV2 TGTGCCAGCAGTGAGGGGACAAGTCGCTACGAGCAGTACTTC CASSEGTSRYEQYF
- TRBJ1-3 - TRBV5-4 TGTGCCAGCAGCTTAGATCAGGGCTTTGGAAACACCATATATTTT CASSLDQGFGNTIYF
- TRBJ2-1 TRBD1 TRBV7-8 TGTGCCAGCAGCGGTGACAGGGTCCTTTACAATGAGCAGTTCTTC CASSGDRVLYNEQFF